The rows below give T cell receptor beta chains drawn from one sample of a study of CXCR3-negative and CXCR3-positive naive CD8 T cells. From its re-call of the 5' RACE reads, TCRdb lists each CDR3 protein once, without DNA. The sample yields some 85,000 distinct CDR3 sequences, of which the top ten take up approximately 0.53%. The sample consisted of naive CXCR3+ CD8+ T cells from blood. The receptors come from a human donor in good health. Some clones in this sample may be carry-over from other donors' samples. Both conserved end residues are part of each CDR3. Each record gives: J gene, V gene, CDR3 protein.

J: TRBJ2-2; V: TRBV24-1; CDR3: CATSGDRALAGELFF
J: TRBJ2-7; V: TRBV4-3; CDR3: CASSPPEGAEQYF
J: TRBJ2-5; V: TRBV28; CDR3: CASSQQDRVETQYF
J: TRBJ1-2; V: TRBV27; CDR3: CASSDRGRDNYGYTF
J: TRBJ2-5; V: TRBV5-6; CDR3: CASSLVLAGEESQYF
J: TRBJ2-1; V: TRBV6-4; CDR3: CASSDTSRAAEQFF
J: TRBJ2-7; V: TRBV15; CDR3: CATSRTGDRQGYEQYF
J: TRBJ1-1; V: TRBV29-1; CDR3: CSVEAPIVASDQGADFTEAFF
J: TRBJ1-1; V: TRBV7-2; CDR3: CASSLGWGSTEAFF
J: TRBJ1-5; V: TRBV6-5; CDR3: CASSYGGNQPQHF
J: TRBJ2-3; V: TRBV2; CDR3: CASNQAIHTDTQYF
J: TRBJ2-1; V: TRBV20-1; CDR3: CSASDGERVNEQFF
J: TRBJ2-5; V: TRBV4-1; CDR3: CASSQDPAEETQYF
J: TRBJ2-7; V: TRBV29-1; CDR3: CSGTQGYEQYF
J: TRBJ2-5; V: TRBV29-1; CDR3: CSVDPSGRARETQYF
J: TRBJ2-7; V: TRBV28; CDR3: CASSPWGRQGSYEQYF
J: TRBJ2-2; V: TRBV27; CDR3: CASSLGGWYTGELFF
J: TRBJ2-2; V: TRBV7-3; CDR3: CASSFASGGQIGELFF
J: TRBJ2-1; V: TRBV13; CDR3: CASSSPLASLNEQFF
J: TRBJ2-1; V: TRBV27; CDR3: CASSSSGRGNEQFF